A selection of T cell receptor beta chains follows, all from one sample in a study of technical replicates of blood from a few donors. Sequencing used immunoSEQ multiplex PCR; TCRdb keeps in-frame clones, though not all of them. The table shows tens of thousands of clones, with 90% to 95% occurring only once. Sequences were obtained from T cells isolated from PBMCs. The source is a human donor in good health. Both conserved end residues are part of each CDR3. A D gene is named only where the DNA matches it firmly. Clone size is not always given. Where it is, it says once, few, many or a class for expanded clones.

v_gene	abundance	j_gene	d_gene	CDR3nt	CDR3aa
TRBV2	once	TRBJ1-1	TRBD1	TGTGCCAGCAGCCGGGACAGGGGGACTGAAGCTTTCTTT	CASSRDRGTEAFF
TRBV27	.	TRBJ2-7	TRBD1	TGTGCCAGCAGTTTATCACAGGGGACCTACGAGCAGTACTTC	CASSLSQGTYEQYF
TRBV5-4	.	TRBJ1-1	TRBD1	TGTGCCAGCAGCTGGGGACAGAATGAAGCTTTCTTT	CASSWGQNEAFF
TRBV2	.	TRBJ2-3	.	TGTGCCAGCATGGATCGTCCGGGATGGAGCACAGATACGCAGTATTTT	CASMDRPGWSTDTQYF
TRBV5-5	few	TRBJ2-3	TRBD2	TGTGCCAGCAGCTTAGGGACTAGCGGGAGCACAGATACGCAGTATTTT	CASSLGTSGSTDTQYF
TRBV7-2	.	TRBJ1-2	.	TGTGCCAGCAGCTTAAACAGGGTCCATGGCTACACCTTC	CASSLNRVHGYTF
TRBV7-8	.	TRBJ1-1	TRBD1	TGTGCCAGCAGCCTCGGACAGGGGAACACTGAAGCTTTCTTT	CASSLGQGNTEAFF
TRBV9	.	TRBJ2-2	.	TGTGCCAGCAGCGTAGGGTCAGATGTCACCGGGGAGCTGTTTTTT	CASSVGSDVTGELFF
TRBV21-1	.	TRBJ2-2	.	TGTGCCAGCAGCAAAGCTGGGTGCGGCACCGGGGAGCTGTTTTTT	CASSKAGCGTGELFF
TRBV28	.	TRBJ2-7	TRBD1	TGTGCCAGCCAACAGGGGGCAATCCAACTTTTCTACGAGCAGTACTTC	CASQQGAIQLFYEQYF
TRBV10-1	.	TRBJ2-3	.	TGCGCCAGCAGCGGGACTCTGGGGGATACGCAGTATTTT	CASSGTLGDTQYF
TRBV5-5	.	TRBJ2-7	.	TGTGCCAGCAGCTTGACTCATTCCTACGAGCAGTACTTC	CASSLTHSYEQYF
TRBV19	.	TRBJ2-2	TRBD2	TGTGCCAGTAGTATCGGGGGGACCGGGGAGCTGTTTTTT	CASSIGGTGELFF
TRBV19	.	TRBJ2-7	TRBD2	TGTGCCAGTAGCACGAGCGGGACTAGCTCCTACGAGCAGTACTTC	CASSTSGTSSYEQYF
TRBV4-1	.	TRBJ1-2	TRBD1	TGCGCCAGCAGCCACCAATTCCCGGGACAGGGCGGGGGCTATGGCTACACCTTC	CASSHQFPGQGGGYGYTF
TRBV12-5	.	TRBJ2-1	TRBD2	TGTGCTAGTGGTAGCGGGAGGGCCATGGTTGAGGTTGAGCAGTTCTTC	CASGSGRAMVEVEQFF
TRBV2	.	TRBJ1-1	TRBD1	TGTGCCAGCAGTGAGGAGGTGACAGGGCGGATAGGAGCTTTCTTT	CASSEEVTGRIGAFF
TRBV21-1	.	TRBJ2-3	.	TGTGCCGGAGGGCCCTCCCGGGAAAGGTTTTATACGCAGTATTTT	CAGGPSRERFYTQYF
TRBV5-4	once	TRBJ1-2	.	TGTGCCAGCAGCTACAGTTTTCAGGGTGACTACACCTTC	CASSYSFQGDYTF
TRBV5-1	once	TRBJ1-2	.	TGCGCCAGCAGCTTGGACGGGGGGGGCGTCTATGGCTACACCTTC	CASSLDGGGVYGYTF
TRBV9	.	TRBJ1-3	.	TGTGCCAGCACCCCATCGGGGGGCCCTGGAAACACCATATATTTT	CASTPSGGPGNTIYF
TRBV30	.	TRBJ1-2	TRBD1	TGTGCCTGGACCCGGGACAGGGGGAACTATGGCTACACCTTC	CAWTRDRGNYGYTF
TRBV5-1	.	TRBJ2-7	TRBD2	TGCGCCAGCAGCTTGAGTACCCTAGCGGGACCATACGAGCAGTACTTC	CASSLSTLAGPYEQYF
TRBV30	.	TRBJ1-1	TRBD1	TGTGCCTGGAGACTAAAGACAGGGGCTAAGAGTGAAGCTTTCTTT	CAWRLKTGAKSEAFF
TRBV5-1	.	TRBJ2-7	TRBD1	TGCGCCAGCACAGGGGGCTCATACGAGCAGTACTTC	CASTGGSYEQYF
TRBV6-5	.	TRBJ2-2	.	TGTGCCAGCAGTTACGAGGGATTCGGGGAGCTGTTTTTT	CASSYEGFGELFF
TRBV5-6	.	TRBJ2-3	TRBD2	TGTGCCAGCAGCTTGGAACTAGCGGCTTACCTCACGGATACGCAGTATTTT	CASSLELAAYLTDTQYF
TRBV27	.	TRBJ2-7	TRBD1	TGTGCCAGCAGTTTATCAGGGACAGCCGAAACCTACGAGCAGTACTTC	CASSLSGTAETYEQYF
TRBV7-3	.	TRBJ1-1	TRBD1	TGTGCCAGCAGCACAGGGGCCGGCGGAACTGAAGCTTTCTTT	CASSTGAGGTEAFF
TRBV6-5	.	TRBJ1-5	TRBD1	TGTGCCAGCAGTTCCAGGGGGCTGAATCAGCCCCAGCATTTT	CASSSRGLNQPQHF